The clone carrying this T cell receptor (beta chain) was counted a single time. Its antigen is still unknown. The CDR3 consists of 14 residues. V lost 6 bases, J lost 2 bases, and 14 bases lay in between. Germline CDR1 MNHEY, CDR2 SVGAGI. These data come from a study of PD-1 blockade in classical Hodgkin lymphoma. Study-level background: Each patient was given nivolumab 3 mg/kg through a vein every 2 weeks.

Libraries were prepared by immunoSEQ multiplex PCR; TCRdb keeps only in-frame clonotypes and omits some of them. Of roughly 20,000 clones in the sample, 70% to 85% were seen once. Study-level findings and limits: Newly diagnosed and completely responding patients shared comparable baseline diversity. Later analyses included only patients treated at least 1 year post-ASCT.

Every patient had relapsed following autologous stem cell transplantation, and cohorts differed in brentuximab vedotin exposure. This chain connects TRBV6-5 to TRBJ2-7; tentative D call: TRBD1 (6 bases). The sequenced sample was peripheral blood mononuclear cells (PBMCs), obtained at baseline. The clonotype comes from a human donor with classical Hodgkin lymphoma. The CDR3 DNA is TGTGCCAGCAGCCAGTCGACAGGTACCTACGAGCAGTACTTC. Translating gives CASSQSTGTYEQYF.